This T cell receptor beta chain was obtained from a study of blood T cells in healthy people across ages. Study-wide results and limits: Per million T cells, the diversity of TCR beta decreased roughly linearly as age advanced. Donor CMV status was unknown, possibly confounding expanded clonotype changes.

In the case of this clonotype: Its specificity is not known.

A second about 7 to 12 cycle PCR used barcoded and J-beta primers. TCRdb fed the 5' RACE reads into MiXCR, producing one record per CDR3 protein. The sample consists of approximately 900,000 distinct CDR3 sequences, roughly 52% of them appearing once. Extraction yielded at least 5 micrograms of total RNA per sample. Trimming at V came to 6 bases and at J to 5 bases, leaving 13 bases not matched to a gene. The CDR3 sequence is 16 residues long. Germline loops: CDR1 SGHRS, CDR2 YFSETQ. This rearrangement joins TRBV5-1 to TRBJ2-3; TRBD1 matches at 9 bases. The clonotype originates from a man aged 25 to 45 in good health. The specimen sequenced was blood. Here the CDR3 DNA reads TGCGCCAGCACAACGGGGACAGGGTCAACTGGAGATACGCAGTATTTT. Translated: CASTTGTGSTGDTQYF.